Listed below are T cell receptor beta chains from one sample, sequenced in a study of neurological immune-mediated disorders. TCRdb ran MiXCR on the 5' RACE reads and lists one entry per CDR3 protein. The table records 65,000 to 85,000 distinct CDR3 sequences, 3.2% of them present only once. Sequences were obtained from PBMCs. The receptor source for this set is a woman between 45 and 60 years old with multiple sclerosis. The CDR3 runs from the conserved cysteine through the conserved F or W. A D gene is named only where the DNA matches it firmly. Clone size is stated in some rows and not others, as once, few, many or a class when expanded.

TGTGCCAGCAGTTTAACAGGGGGCTATGGCTACACCTTC,CASSLTGGYGYTF,13,TRBD1,TRBV28,TRBJ1-2,many
TGCAGTGCCGGACAGGGATCGATTGGCTACACCTTC,CSAGQGSIGYTF,12,TRBD1,TRBV20-1,TRBJ1-2,many
TGTGCCAGCAGTGAAGTTTACAGCTCCTACGAGCAGTACTTC,CASSEVYSSYEQYF,14,-,TRBV6-1,TRBJ2-7,many
TGTGCCAGTAGTATTTACAGGGAAGAGACCCAGTACTTC,CASSIYREETQYF,13,-,TRBV19,TRBJ2-5,many
TGTGCCAGCAGTTACTCAGGGCTTAATGAAAAACTGTTTTTT,CASSYSGLNEKLFF,14,-,TRBV6-6,TRBJ1-4,many
TGTGCCAGCAGTCGCACCGGGAGGGGCCTCTACGAGCAGTACTTC,CASSRTGRGLYEQYF,15,TRBD2,TRBV6-2/TRBV6-3,TRBJ2-7,many
TGTGCCAGCAGCCAAGTCGAGGGGAACGAGCAGTACTTC,CASSQVEGNEQYF,13,-,TRBV3-1,TRBJ2-7,many
TGCAGTGGGTCGGGAGCGGGGACCAATGAGCAGTTCTTC,CSGSGAGTNEQFF,13,TRBD2,TRBV20-1,TRBJ2-1,many
TGTGCCAGCAGCTTAGAAAGGGTACTAGCGGGAGGTCCGAGGTACAATGAGCAGTTCTTC,CASSLERVLAGGPRYNEQFF,20,TRBD2,TRBV7-9,TRBJ2-1,many
TGCGCCAGCAGACCCTGGGAGGGCCCAGATACGCAGTATTTT,CASRPWEGPDTQYF,14,TRBD2,TRBV5-1,TRBJ2-3,many
TGCGCCAGCAGCAATGGGACAGACCAAGAGACCCAGTACTTC,CASSNGTDQETQYF,14,TRBD1,TRBV5-1,TRBJ2-5,-
TGTGCCACCTCTACTAGCGGAAGCAATGAGCAGTTCTTC,CATSTSGSNEQFF,13,TRBD2,TRBV6-6,TRBJ2-1,many
TGTGCCAGCAGTTTTTCTGCCGGCCCTAGCCGCGATGAGCAGTTCTTC,CASSFSAGPSRDEQFF,16,-,TRBV28,TRBJ2-1,many
TGTGCCAGCAGCCTTCAGGGGACGGAGACCCAGTACTTC,CASSLQGTETQYF,13,-,TRBV12-3/TRBV12-4,TRBJ2-5,many
TGCGCCAGCAGCAACCGGGACATTGGCTCCTACGAGCAGTACTTC,CASSNRDIGSYEQYF,15,-,TRBV5-1,TRBJ2-7,many
TGTGCCAGCCGCTGGGCAGCTAACTATGGCTACACCTTC,CASRWAANYGYTF,13,-,TRBV6-2/TRBV6-3,TRBJ1-2,-
TGCGCCAGCAGCCCGACTAGCGGGAGCTCCTACAATGTGCAGTTCTTC,CASSPTSGSSYNVQFF,16,TRBD2,TRBV5-1,TRBJ2-1,few
TGCGCCAGCAGCTTGGCGAGTGGGGGGCAAGAGACCCAGTACTTC,CASSLASGGQETQYF,15,-,TRBV5-1,TRBJ2-5,many
TGTGCCAGCAGTTACTCGTACCGGCAAGAGACCCAGTACTTC,CASSYSYRQETQYF,14,-,TRBV6-5,TRBJ2-5,many
TGCAGTGCTAGAGTACAAGTGGGAGTCCCAAGCGAGCAGTACTTC,CSARVQVGVPSEQYF,15,-,TRBV20-1,TRBJ2-7,many
TGTGCCAGCAGCTTAGGGACAGGGGTCGAGTTGGGCAATCAGCCCCAGCATTTT,CASSLGTGVELGNQPQHF,18,TRBD1,TRBV7-9,TRBJ1-5,-